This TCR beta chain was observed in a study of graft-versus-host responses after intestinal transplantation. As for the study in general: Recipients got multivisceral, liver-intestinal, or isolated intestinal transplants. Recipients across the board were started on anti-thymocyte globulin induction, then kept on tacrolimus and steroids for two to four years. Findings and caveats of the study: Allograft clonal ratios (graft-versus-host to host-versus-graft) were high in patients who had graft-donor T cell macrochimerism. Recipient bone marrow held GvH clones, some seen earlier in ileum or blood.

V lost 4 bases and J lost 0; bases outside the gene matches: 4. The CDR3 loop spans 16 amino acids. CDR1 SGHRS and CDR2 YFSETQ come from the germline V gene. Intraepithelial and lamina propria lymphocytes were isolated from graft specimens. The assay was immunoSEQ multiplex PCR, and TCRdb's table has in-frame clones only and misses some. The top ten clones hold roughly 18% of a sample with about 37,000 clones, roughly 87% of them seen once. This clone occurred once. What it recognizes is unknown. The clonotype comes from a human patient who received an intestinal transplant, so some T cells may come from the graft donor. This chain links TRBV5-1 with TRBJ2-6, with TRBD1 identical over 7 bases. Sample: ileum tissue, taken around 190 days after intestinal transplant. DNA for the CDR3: TGCGCCAGCAGCCCGGGACAGTTCTCTGGGGCCAACGTCCTGACTTTC. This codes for CASSPGQFSGANVLTF.